The T cell receptor (beta chain) under discussion was sequenced for a study of blood T cell repertoires in COVID-19. Two negative PCRs, clearance, or symptom resolution had been documented for recovered Cohort 3 donors. The trim removed 4 bases at V and 3 bases at J, leaving 5 bases unmatched. The CDR3 has 15 amino acids. Looked up from germline, CDR1 is LGHDT and CDR2 is YNNKEL (reference sequence). Measured with immunoSEQ multiplex PCR; TCRdb has only the in-frame clones, and not every one. The sample shows roughly 200,000 clones, 75% to 90% of them seen only once. The sequencing sample was made of PBMCs or T cells enriched from blood (not recorded which). The chain couples TRBV3-1 (or the pseudogene TRBV3-2) to TRBJ2-2, with 7 nucleotides matching TRBD1. This clonotype was obtained from a man aged 35 to 55 who had recovered from COVID-19. The CDR3 is CASSLRDSHTGELFF. CDR3 coding DNA: TGTGCCAGCAGCCTTCGGGACAGTCACACCGGGGAGCTGTTTTTT.